The sequence of this T cell receptor (beta chain) was determined in a study of follicular helper T cells after annual influenza vaccination. Time point defined: 2015-2016 season, 7 days after influenza vaccination. Here immunoSEQ multiplex PCR was the method, and the copy in TCRdb shows in-frame clones only, minus some. The sample has about 4,800 clones, 83% seen once. CDR3 size: 13 residues. Per the germline V gene, CDR1 is MNHEY and CDR2 is SMNVEV (reference sequence). J lost 6 bases, V lost 7 bases, and 4 bases had no gene match. The TCR comes from an adult who received the influenza vaccine. The chain is built from TRBV27 and TRBJ2-3; 10 nucleotides agree with TRBD2. The source material was CXCR5+ CD38- circulating T follicular helper cells from blood, sampled 7 days after influenza vaccination. Subset given: circulating Tfh, non-naive CD4+CXCR5+PD-1+ (ICOS+CD38+ or ICOS-CD38-). The CDR3 DNA follows: TGTGCCAGCACTAGCGGGGGTCGGGATACGCAGTATTTT. It yields the protein CASTSGGRDTQYF.